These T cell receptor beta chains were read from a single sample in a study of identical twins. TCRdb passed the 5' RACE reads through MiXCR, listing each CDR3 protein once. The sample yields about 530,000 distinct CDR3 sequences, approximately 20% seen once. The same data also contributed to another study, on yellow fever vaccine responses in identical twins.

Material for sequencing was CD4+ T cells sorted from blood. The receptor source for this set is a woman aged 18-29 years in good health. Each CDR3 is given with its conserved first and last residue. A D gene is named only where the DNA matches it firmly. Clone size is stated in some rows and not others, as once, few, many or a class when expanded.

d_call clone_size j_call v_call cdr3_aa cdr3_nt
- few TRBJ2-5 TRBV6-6 CASSYPPEETQYF TGTGCCAGCAGTTACCCCCCCGAAGAGACCCAGTACTTC
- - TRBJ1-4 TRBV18 CASSPGGTNEKLFF TGTGCCAGCTCACCGGGGGGAACTAATGAAAAACTGTTTTTT
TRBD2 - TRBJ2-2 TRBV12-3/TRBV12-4 CASRASGTGELFF TGTGCCAGCCGGGCTAGCGGCACCGGGGAGCTGTTTTTT
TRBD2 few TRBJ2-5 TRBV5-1 CASSLVGLAGVSETQYF TGCGCCAGCAGCTTGGTTGGGCTAGCGGGAGTATCGGAGACCCAGTACTTC
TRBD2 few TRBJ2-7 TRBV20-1 CSARDAGGGSYEQYF TGCAGTGCTAGAGATGCGGGAGGAGGGTCCTACGAGCAGTACTTC
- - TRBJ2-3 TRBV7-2 CASTEIGGRAQYF TGTGCCAGCACCGAGATTGGGGGTCGGGCGCAGTATTTT
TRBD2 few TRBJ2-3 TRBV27 CASSLLATSGRVGTDTQYF TGTGCCAGCAGTTTATTGGCGACTAGCGGGAGGGTTGGGACAGATACGCAGTATTTT
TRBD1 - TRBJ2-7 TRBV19 CASSRDRGHEQYF TGTGCCAGTAGCCGGGACAGGGGGCACGAGCAGTACTTC
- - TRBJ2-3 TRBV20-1 CSARFRGPFTDTQYF TGCAGTGCTAGATTTAGAGGCCCCTTCACAGATACGCAGTATTTT
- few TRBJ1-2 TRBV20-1 CSASRGYGYTF TGCAGTGCTAGTCGGGGTTATGGCTACACCTTC
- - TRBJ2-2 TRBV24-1 CATSDFPDITGELFF TGTGCCACCAGTGATTTCCCCGATATCACCGGGGAGCTGTTTTTT
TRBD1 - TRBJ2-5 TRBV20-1 CSAREGGTVQETQYF TGCAGTGCTAGAGAAGGTGGGACAGTCCAAGAGACCCAGTACTTC
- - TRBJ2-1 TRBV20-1 CSGRDGGNEQFF TGCAGTGGGAGGGACGGGGGCAATGAGCAGTTCTTC
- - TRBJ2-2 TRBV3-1 CASSHPPGRGRHGELFF TGTGCCAGCAGCCATCCCCCCGGGCGGGGACGCCACGGGGAGCTGTTTTTT
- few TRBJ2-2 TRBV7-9 CASSKTETGELFF TGTGCCAGCAGCAAGACTGAAACCGGGGAGCTGTTTTTT
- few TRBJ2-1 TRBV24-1 CATSEQTEKNYNEQFF TGTGCCACCAGTGAACAGACAGAAAAGAATTACAATGAGCAGTTCTTC
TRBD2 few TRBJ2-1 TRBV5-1 CASSLNPTSGYDIEQFF TGCGCCAGCAGCTTAAATCCGACTAGCGGGTACGACATTGAGCAGTTCTTC
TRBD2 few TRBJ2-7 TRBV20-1 CSANQIAGASYEQYF TGCAGTGCTAACCAGATAGCGGGAGCGTCCTACGAGCAGTACTTC
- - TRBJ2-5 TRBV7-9 CASDAQETQYF TGTGCCAGCGATGCCCAAGAGACCCAGTACTTC
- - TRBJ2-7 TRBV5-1 CASSQEVQGYEQYF TGCGCCAGCAGCCAGGAGGTCCAGGGCTACGAGCAGTACTTC
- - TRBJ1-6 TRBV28 CASRPSPGINSPLHF TGTGCCAGCAGACCTTCCCCGGGAATTAATTCACCCCTCCACTTT
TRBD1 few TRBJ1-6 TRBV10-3 CAISDRDLGSPLHF TGTGCCATCAGCGACAGGGATTTGGGTTCACCCCTCCACTTT
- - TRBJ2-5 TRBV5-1 CASSFSPREGETQYF TGCGCCAGCAGCTTTAGTCCACGTGAGGGTGAGACCCAGTACTTC
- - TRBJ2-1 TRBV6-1 CASNPPYGTGQFF TGTGCCAGCAATCCCCCCTATGGGACTGGGCAGTTCTTC
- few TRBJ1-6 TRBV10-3 CAIRGTVMNSPLHF TGTGCCATCAGGGGAACGGTTATGAATTCACCCCTCCACTTT
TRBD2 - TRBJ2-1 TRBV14 CASSHGTSGGYNEQFF TGTGCCAGCAGCCACGGGACTAGCGGGGGGTACAATGAGCAGTTCTTC
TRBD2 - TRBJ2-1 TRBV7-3 CASSSPGPGTSGGNEQFF TGTGCCAGCAGTTCTCCCGGACCCGGGACTAGCGGTGGAAATGAGCAGTTCTTC
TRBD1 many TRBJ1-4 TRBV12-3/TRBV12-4 CASRRGQYNEKLFF TGTGCCAGCAGGCGGGGACAGTATAATGAAAAACTGTTTTTT
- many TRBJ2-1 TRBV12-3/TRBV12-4 CASSPDAGVAYNEQFF TGTGCCAGCAGTCCAGACGCAGGGGTAGCCTACAATGAGCAGTTCTTC